This T cell receptor beta chain is from a study of shared clonotypes between healthy human individuals. Adults of Caucasian background living in Nashville, Tennessee made up all donors. It was into CD45RA+ naive and CD45RA-negative memory subsets that the CD4+ cells were split. The repertoire was sequenced with immunoSEQ multiplex PCR; TCRdb's copy has only in-frame clones and lacks some. This sample has some 1 million clones; around four fifths occur once, and the top ten carry about 1.4%. From germline, CDR1 is SGHRS and CDR2 YFSETQ. The ends lost 0 bases at V and 2 bases at J; junction bases unmatched: 2. This CDR3 contains 14 residues.

The sequence derives from a man younger than 30 in good health. This rearrangement joins TRBV5-1 to TRBJ2-7; 7 bases fit TRBD1. The sequenced material came from memory CD4+ T cells sorted from blood. Subset meaning: CD45RA-negative fraction. CDR3 protein: CASSLAGTAYEQYF. CDR3 in DNA: TGCGCCAGCAGCTTGGCCGGGACAGCCTACGAGCAGTACTTC.